The entry below gives a single T cell receptor (beta chain) sequence along with its context. Its cognate antigen is unknown. The data are from a study of shared clonotypes between healthy human individuals. V was cut by 0 bases and J by 11 bases, with 17 bases left in between. The germline V gene encodes CDR1 SGHRS and CDR2 YFSETQ. CDR3 size: 14 residues. Assay used: immunoSEQ multiplex PCR; TCRdb lists only in-frame clones, some missing. The profile shows roughly 1.4 million clones, 98% to 99% of them singletons. Broader study findings: Represented genetic and exposure-history diversity was restricted by having few donors.

The chain combines TRBV5-1 with TRBJ1-1; D is uncertain. The specimen was naive CD4+ T cells sorted from blood. The subset is: CD45RA+ positively selected. The receptor was derived from a man aged 30-40 years in good health. The CDR3, as DNA: TGCGCCAGCAGCTTGGCGGGCACAGAGGAAACGGCTTTCTTT. Its protein product is CASSLAGTEETAFF. The variable domain in full, completed from reference TRBV5-1 and TRBJ1-1, reads KAGVTQTPRYLIKTRGQQVTLSCSPISGHRSVSWYQQTPGQGLQFLFEYFSETQRNKGNFPGRFSGRQFSNSRSEMNVSTLELGDSALYLCASSLAGTEETAFFGQGTRLTVV.